This note documents a single T cell receptor beta chain sequence. The target antigen is unknown. The data stem from a study of post-analysis software for immune sequencing data. CDR1 and CDR2 from the germline V gene are LNHDA and SQIVND (reference sequence). The CDR3 covers 13 residues. V shed 6 bases, J shed 4 bases, and the junction held 4 bases outside the gene matches. TCR beta cDNA libraries had unique molecular identifiers. Each CDR3 protein gets one entry after TCRdb re-called the PCR reads with MiXCR. The sample holds approximately 570,000 distinct CDR3 sequences, 44% seen once. Findings and caveats of the study: Strong co-clustering by F measure was evident for samples that had been prepared in the same batch. Compared with controls, patients had more of about five TRBV segments, including TRBV5-6, TRBV5-1 and TRBV20-1.

V and J are TRBV19 and TRBJ1-2, with TRBD1 matching over 8 bases. The specimen was blood. This receptor was obtained from a girl aged 5-17 years with multiple sclerosis. In nucleotides, the CDR3 is TGTGCCAGTAGGACAGGGGTTGGCTATGGCTACACCTTC. Its protein is CASRTGVGYGYTF.